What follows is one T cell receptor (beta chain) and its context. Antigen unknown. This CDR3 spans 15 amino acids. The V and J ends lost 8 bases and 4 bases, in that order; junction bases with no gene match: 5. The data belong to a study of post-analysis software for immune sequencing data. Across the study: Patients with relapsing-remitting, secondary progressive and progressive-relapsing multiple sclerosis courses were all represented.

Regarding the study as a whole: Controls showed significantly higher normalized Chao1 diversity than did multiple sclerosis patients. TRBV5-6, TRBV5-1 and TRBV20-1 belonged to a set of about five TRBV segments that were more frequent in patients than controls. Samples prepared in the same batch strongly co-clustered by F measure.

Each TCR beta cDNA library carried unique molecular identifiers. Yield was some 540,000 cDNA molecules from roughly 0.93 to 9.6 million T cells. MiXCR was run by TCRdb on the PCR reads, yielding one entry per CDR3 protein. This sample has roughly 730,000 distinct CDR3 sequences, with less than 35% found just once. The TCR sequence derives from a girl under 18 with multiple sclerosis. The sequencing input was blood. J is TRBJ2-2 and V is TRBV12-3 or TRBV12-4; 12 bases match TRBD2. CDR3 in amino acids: CASLTTSGGTGELFF. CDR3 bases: TGTGCCAGCCTAACGACTAGCGGGGGCACCGGGGAGCTGTTTTTT.